What follows is one T cell receptor (beta chain) and its context. The target of this receptor is not known. There are no base qualities to consult, and no much larger clone falls within one base. One collaborating source in Seattle enrolled patients while the patients were actively infected and followed the patients over time throughout the course of disease. Each collaborating institution followed its own protocols to collect whole blood in K2EDTA tubes. For TCRbeta analysis, collaborators shipped samples as frozen whole blood, isolated PBMCs, or DNA extracted from either of those sample types. The data belong to a study of blood T cell repertoires in COVID-19 (dated by TCRdb to the early 2020s). As for the study more broadly: Samples covering the acute and convalescent phases of COVID-19 were provided by collaborators in the United States, Italy and Spain. Samples were obtained from the ongoing ImmuneRACE study (first 160 participants) and from 1,254 subjects provided by 6 global collaborators. The repertoires were released in a freely available public database meant as a resource for research on the immune response to SARS-CoV-2. Deeply sampled blood TCRbeta repertoires from subjects exposed to, actively infected with, or recovered from COVID-19 were included in the dataset. HLA class I and class II types, where available, came from metadata supplied by the sample provider rather than from assay-based typing. Nearly every sample came with metadata listing a de-identified subject ID, COVID-19 status, age in years and sex. The prospective study material was composed of cDNA or gDNA derived from T cells, B-cell-depleted T cells, or PBMCs.

On the study overall, not on this receptor specifically: The quantity of clinical and demographic metadata differed by source and by participant and was supplied without curation.

Taken from cysteine to phenylalanine, the CDR3 has 14 residues. The only DNA kept is the CDR3, 42 bases in frame from the first base. V loses 3 bases, J loses 0 bases, and the germline ends lie 9 bases apart. CDR1 and CDR2, per the germline V gene, are MDHEN and SYDVKM. TCRbeta CDR3 regions were amplified from genomic DNA using the immunoSEQ Assay, a bias-controlled multiplex PCR. In the authors' own workflow: Nucleated cell counts per sample were estimated from amplification of reference gene primers within the assay. To quantify the absolute abundance of each unique TCRbeta CDR3 rearrangement, sequence reads were collapsed and filtered. For each sample, productive Simpson clonality was calculated by taking the square root of Simpson's diversity index across productive rearrangements. This is the immuneACCESS table as TCRdb keeps it, with only in-frame sequences that have V and J called. A part of the clones is gone; compared with another copy, unresolved V genes explain less than half, and the rest is unexplained. V and J calls and clone size are copied from that table; D and trimming were computed from the DNA. The sample profile shows 350,000 or so clones; around 90% of them were found once. In total, the top ten clones hold under 5% of the sample.

The specimen was peripheral blood. The V gene is TRBV28 and the J gene is TRBJ2-7, with the identity of the D gene unclear. The TCR originated in a woman aged 55 to 70 with COVID-19, enrolled during active disease. For the CDR3, the sequence is CASSLFQNSYEQYF. The DNA sequence is given as TGTGCCAGCAGTTTGTTCCAGAACTCCTACGAGCAGTACTTC.